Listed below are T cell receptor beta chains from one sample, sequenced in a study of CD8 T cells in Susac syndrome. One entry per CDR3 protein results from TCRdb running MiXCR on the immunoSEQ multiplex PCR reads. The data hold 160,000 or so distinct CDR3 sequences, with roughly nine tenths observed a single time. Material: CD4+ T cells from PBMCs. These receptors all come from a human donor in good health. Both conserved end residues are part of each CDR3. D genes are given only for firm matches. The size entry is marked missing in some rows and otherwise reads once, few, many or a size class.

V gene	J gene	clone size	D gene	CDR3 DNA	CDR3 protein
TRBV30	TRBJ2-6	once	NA	TGTGCCTGGAGTGTACGTCGGTCCTCTGGGGCCAACGTCCTGACTTTC	CAWSVRRSSGANVLTF
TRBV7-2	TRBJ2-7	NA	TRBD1	TGTGCCAGCAGCTTCAGCGGGACAGGGAACCACGAGCAGTACTTC	CASSFSGTGNHEQYF
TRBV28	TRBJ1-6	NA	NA	TGTGCCAGCAGTTTAGGGGGTAATAATTCACCCCTCCACTTT	CASSLGGNNSPLHF
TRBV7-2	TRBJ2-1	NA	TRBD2	TGTGCCAGCAGCGGGACTAGCGGGAGCCATGAGCAGTTCTTC	CASSGTSGSHEQFF
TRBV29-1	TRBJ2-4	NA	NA	TGCAGCGTTGGGGTTTTGGCCAAAAACATTCAGTACTTC	CSVGVLAKNIQYF
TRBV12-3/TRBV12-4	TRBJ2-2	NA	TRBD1	TGTGCCAGCAGTCCCCGGACAGGGGGCGTCCTGAACACCGGGGAGCTGTTTTTT	CASSPRTGGVLNTGELFF
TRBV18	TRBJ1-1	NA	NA	TGTGCCAGCTCACCCTTCGGGGCCAGTGACACTGAAGCTTTCTTT	CASSPFGASDTEAFF
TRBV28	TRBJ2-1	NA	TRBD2	TGTGCCAGCAGATACGGACTAGCATCCTACAATGAGCAGTTCTTC	CASRYGLASYNEQFF
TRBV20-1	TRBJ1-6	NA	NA	TGCAGTGCTAGAGTCAGGCTCTACCCCTATTCACCCCTCCACTTT	CSARVRLYPYSPLHF
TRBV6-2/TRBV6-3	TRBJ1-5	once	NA	TGTGCCAGCAGTCCGCGACTAAGAGAGCAGCCCCAGCATTTT	CASSPRLREQPQHF
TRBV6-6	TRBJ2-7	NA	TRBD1	TGTGCCAGCAGGGACAGGGGACCCAAATACGAGCAGTACTTC	CASRDRGPKYEQYF
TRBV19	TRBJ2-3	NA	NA	TGTGCCAGTAGTACTGGACACAACACAGATACGCAGTATTTT	CASSTGHNTDTQYF
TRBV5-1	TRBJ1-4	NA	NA	TGCGCCAGCAGATTTAGCCCTCCGGGAAAACTGTTTTTT	CASRFSPPGKLFF
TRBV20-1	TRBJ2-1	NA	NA	TGCAGTGCTAGAGGATGGAAGGGAGAGGAGCAGTTCTTC	CSARGWKGEEQFF
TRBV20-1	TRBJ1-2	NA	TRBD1	TGCAGTGCCTTACAGGGGGGCTATGGCTACACCTTC	CSALQGGYGYTF
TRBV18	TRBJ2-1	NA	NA	TGTGCCAGCTCACCGGGTGGGAGCTCCTACAATGAGCAGTTCTTC	CASSPGGSSYNEQFF
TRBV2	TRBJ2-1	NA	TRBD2	TGTGCCAGCAGTGAAGTGGCTAGCGGGGGGTACAATGAGCAGTTCTTC	CASSEVASGGYNEQFF
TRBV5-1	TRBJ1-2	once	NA	TGCGCCAGCAGCTTGGAGGACGGACCCTATGGCTACACCTTC	CASSLEDGPYGYTF
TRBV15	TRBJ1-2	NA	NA	TGTGCCACCAGCGGCGGCAGCCATGACTACACCTTC	CATSGGSHDYTF
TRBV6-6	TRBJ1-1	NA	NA	TGTGCCAGCAGTTACCCGCGGACAGATGGTGTAACGGCTTTCTTT	CASSYPRTDGVTAFF
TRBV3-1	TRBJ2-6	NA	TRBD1	TGTGCCAGCAGCCAACTGAGGGGGCGCTCTGGGGCCAACGTCCTGACTTTC	CASSQLRGRSGANVLTF
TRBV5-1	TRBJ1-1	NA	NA	TGCGCCAGCAGCTTGAGCCCCCGCCCGGACACTGAAGCTTTCTTT	CASSLSPRPDTEAFF
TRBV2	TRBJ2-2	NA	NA	TGTGCCAGCAGAGAGAGGGAGACCGGGGAGCTGTTTTTT	CASRERETGELFF
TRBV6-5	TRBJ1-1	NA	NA	TGTGCCAGCAGTGGCCCGGGAAACACTGAAGCTTTCTTT	CASSGPGNTEAFF
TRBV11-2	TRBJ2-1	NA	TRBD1	TGTGCCAGCAGCAGGGGGCCTAATGAGCAGTTCTTC	CASSRGPNEQFF
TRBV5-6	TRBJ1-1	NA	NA	TGTGCCAGCAGCCTTTACCCCAACACTGAAGCTTTCTTT	CASSLYPNTEAFF
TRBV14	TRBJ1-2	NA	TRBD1	TGTGCCAGCAGCCCTCCCGGGACAGCTAACTATGGCTACACCTTC	CASSPPGTANYGYTF
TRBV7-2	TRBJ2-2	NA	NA	TGTGCCAGCAGCTTAGGCAGGGGAGGGGAGCTGTTTTTT	CASSLGRGGELFF
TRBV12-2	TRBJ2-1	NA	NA	TGTGCAAGGGACCGGGACTCCACCTACAATGAGCAGTTCTTC	CARDRDSTYNEQFF
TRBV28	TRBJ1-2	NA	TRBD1	TGTGCCAGCAGTAGGAATGGACAGGGCCGGCTTGGCTACACCTTC	CASSRNGQGRLGYTF
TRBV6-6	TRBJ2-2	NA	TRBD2	TGTGCCAGCAGCTTCGTAGGGGAGGGCGGGGAGCTGTTTTTT	CASSFVGEGGELFF
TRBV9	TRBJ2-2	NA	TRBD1	TGTGCCAGCACCGTGGGACAGGGACTCACCGGGGAGCTGTTTTTT	CASTVGQGLTGELFF
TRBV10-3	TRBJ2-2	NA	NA	TGTGCCATCAGTCCCGGGACTCCCCTGGCCGGGGAGCTGTTTTTT	CAISPGTPLAGELFF
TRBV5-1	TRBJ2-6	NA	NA	TGCGCCAGCAGCCAGGAATCTGGGGCCAACGTCCTGACTTTC	CASSQESGANVLTF
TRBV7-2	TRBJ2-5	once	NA	TGTGCCAGCAGCTTAGTGGCCAACCTGGGAGAGACCCAGTACTTC	CASSLVANLGETQYF
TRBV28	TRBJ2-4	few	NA	TGTGCCAGCATGAAAAGCACGGCCAAAAACATTCAGTACTTC	CASMKSTAKNIQYF
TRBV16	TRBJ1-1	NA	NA	TGTGCCAGCAGCCAATTAACGGCAGTCACTGAAGCTTTCTTT	CASSQLTAVTEAFF
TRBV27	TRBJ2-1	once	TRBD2	TGTGCCAGCCGTACTTTAAGTCTAGCGGGAGGGCCTAATGAGCAGTTCTTC	CASRTLSLAGGPNEQFF
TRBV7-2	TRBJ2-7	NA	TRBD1	TGTGCCAGCAGCTTAGCGGGAACAGGGGGCTACGAGCAGTACTTC	CASSLAGTGGYEQYF
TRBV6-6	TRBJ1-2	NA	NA	TGTGCCAGCAGTTATGAAGTTGGAGGCTACACCTTC	CASSYEVGGYTF
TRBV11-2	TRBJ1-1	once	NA	TGTGCCAGCAGCTCCCGTAAAAGACAGAGGAACACTGAAGCTTTCTTT	CASSSRKRQRNTEAFF
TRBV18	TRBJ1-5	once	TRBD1	TGTGCCAGCTCGTCGACAGGGGAGCAGCCCCAGCATTTT	CASSSTGEQPQHF
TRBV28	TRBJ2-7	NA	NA	TGTGCCAGCAGTTTAGTGGGAGTCCACGAGCAGTACTTC	CASSLVGVHEQYF
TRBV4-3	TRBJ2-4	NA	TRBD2	TGCGCCAGCAGCCAAGGGCCCCCGGGACTACCTTATGACATTCAGTACTTC	CASSQGPPGLPYDIQYF
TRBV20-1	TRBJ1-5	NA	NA	TGCAGTGCTAGCCCGCTTATGAGGGACGGCAATCAGCCCCAGCATTTT	CSASPLMRDGNQPQHF
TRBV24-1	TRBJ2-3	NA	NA	TGTGCCACCAGTGATAAGCCAGCATCTACGCAGTATTTT	CATSDKPASTQYF
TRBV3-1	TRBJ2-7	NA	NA	TGTGCCGTTGGACAGACAGGCTACGAGCAGTACTTC	CAVGQTGYEQYF
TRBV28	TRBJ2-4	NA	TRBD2	TGTGCCAGCAGCCTCCCACTAGCGGGGGATTCTTGGAACATTCAGTACTTC	CASSLPLAGDSWNIQYF
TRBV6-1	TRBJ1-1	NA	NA	TGTGCCAGCAGGGGGGGGGCCCCGAACACTGAAGCTTTCTTT	CASRGGAPNTEAFF
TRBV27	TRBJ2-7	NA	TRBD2	TGTGCCAGCAGTACCCGACTAGCGGGAGGGGACGAGCAGTACTTC	CASSTRLAGGDEQYF
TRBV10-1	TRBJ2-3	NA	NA	TGCGCCAGCAGGGGAAGGGCAGATACGCAGTATTTT	CASRGRADTQYF